Given below is one T cell receptor (beta chain) in context. Unique molecular identifiers were incorporated into the prepared TCRbeta library. MiXCR, applied by TCRdb to the PCR reads, yields one record per CDR3 protein. The sample yields fewer than 550,000 distinct CDR3 sequences, about an eighth seen once. Deletions cut 0 bases from V and 0 bases from J, with 12 bases between. This CDR3 region has 17 residues. CDR1 is LNHNV, CDR2 YYDKDF, per germline (reference sequence). These data are taken from a study of T-cell reconstitution after alpha-beta-depleted transplantation in children. This sample comprised PBMCs, mostly from graft donor cells, obtained 180 days after TCRalphabeta/CD19-depleted stem cell transplant. The TCR sequence derives from a female patient aged 2-9 years who had a stem cell transplant for aplastic anemia, so the T cells may come from the graft donor. The chain uses TRBV15 and TRBJ2-1; D not resolved. CDR3 sequence: CATSRDTSRSSYNEQFF. CDR3 nucleotide sequence: TGTGCCACCAGCAGAGATACGTCTAGGAGCTCCTACAATGAGCAGTTCTTC.